The 9 T cell receptor beta chains in this list originate from one sample, sequenced in a study of shared clonotypes between healthy human individuals. Generated by immunoSEQ multiplex PCR, the TCRdb table keeps only in-frame clones and is missing some. The data contain approximately 940,000 clones, over 75% of them singletons. What was sequenced was memory CD4+ T cells sorted from blood. The subset denotes: CD45RA-negative fraction. The receptors shown here come from a young man in good health.

The rearrangement uses TRBV28 and TRBJ2-2; the match to TRBD2 covers 9 bases. Germline CDR1 and CDR2: MDHEN and SYDVKM. The length of the CDR3 is 15 residues. J was trimmed by 5 bases and V by 6 bases; bases with no gene match: 7. CDR3 coding DNA: TGTGCCAGCAGCGAGCGGGGGGCGCGTACCGGGGAGCTGTTTTTT. It is translated as CASSERGARTGELFF.

The chain uses TRBV6-1 and TRBJ1-2; D is possibly TRBD1 (5 bases). This CDR3 spans 11 amino acids. V was pared by 7 bases and J by 6 bases, with 9 bases between. Germline V gene lookup returns CDR1 MNHNS and CDR2 SASEGT. This CDR3 is CASTQGHGYTF. Here the CDR3 DNA reads TGTGCCAGCACCCAGGGACATGGCTACACCTTC.

The genes are TRBV19 and TRBJ2-2; D not resolved. Germline CDR1 reads LNHDA; CDR2 reads SQIVND (reference sequence). This CDR3 comprises 16 residues. V lost 3 bases and J 1 base, leaving 12 bases between the germline ends. DNA for the CDR3: TGTGCCAGTAGTATGCTCGGGCCCCGGAACACCGGGGAGCTGTTTTTT. Protein sequence: CASSMLGPRNTGELFF.

The chain has TRBV6-1 and TRBJ2-5; 8 nucleotides match TRBD1. With 2 bases clipped from V and 2 bases from J, the junction kept 7 bases outside the gene matches. Germline V gene sequence: CDR1 MNHNS, CDR2 SASEGT. The CDR3 sequence is 16 residues long. CDR3 sequence (DNA): TGTGCCAGCAGTGAACTGGACAGGGTCGCTCAAGAGACCCAGTACTTC. It specifies CASSELDRVAQETQYF.

This clone was seen only once. This CDR3 is CASSERRWGLYEQYF. DNA for the CDR3: TGTGCCAGCAGTGAAAGACGTTGGGGACTCTACGAGCAGTACTTC. This chain links TRBV2 with TRBJ2-7; D is possibly TRBD2 (6 bases). The CDR3 covers 15 residues. Looked up from germline, CDR1 is SNHLY and CDR2 is FYNNEI. V lost 2 bases, J lost 3 bases, and 14 bases lay in between.

The chain is built from TRBV19 and TRBJ1-5; D not resolved. CDR3 length: 14 amino acids. Germline V gene data show CDR1 as LNHDA and CDR2 as SQIVND (reference sequence). Deletions cut 6 bases from V and 7 bases from J, with 16 bases between. The CDR3: CASSQTPTGQPQHF. The CDR3 DNA reads TGTGCCAGTAGCCAGACTCCGACCGGACAGCCCCAGCATTTT.

This clone was found a few times. The chain has TRBV18 and TRBJ1-1, with unresolved D. Germline lookup yields CDR1 KGHSH and CDR2 LQKENI. V was cut by 6 bases and J by 8 bases, with 13 bases left in between. CDR3 length equals 12 residues. The CDR3 nucleotides are TGTGCCAGCTCGGCCCCCGCGAAGGAAGCTTTCTTT. Translating it yields CASSAPAKEAFF.

In the case of this clone: Distinct nucleotide sequences in the sample also encode this CDR3. The genes are TRBV9 and TRBJ1-5, with a weak D call TRBD1 (5 bases). CDR3 size: 15 residues. CDR1 and CDR2 from the germline V gene are SGDLS and YYNGEE. V gave up 0 bases and J gave up 3 bases, with 10 bases separating them. The CDR3 protein is CASSVDGRDNQPQHF. In DNA form, the CDR3 reads TGTGCCAGCAGCGTAGACGGCAGGGACAATCAGCCCCAGCATTTT. Complete variable domain (other parts from reference TRBV9 and TRBJ1-5): DSGVTQTPKHLITATGQRVTLRCSPRSGDLSVYWYQQSLDQGLQFLIQYYNGEERAKGNILERFSAQQFPDLHSELNLSSLELGDSALYFCASSVDGRDNQPQHFGDGTRLSIL.

The V and J genes are TRBV13 and TRBJ2-1, with 10 bases identical to TRBD2. Per germline, CDR1 PRHDT and CDR2 FYEKMQ (reference sequence). This CDR3 contains 12 residues. Trimming removed 4 bases from V and 15 bases from J; junction bases left unmatched: 6. In DNA form, the CDR3 reads TGTGCCAGCAGCTCAATAGCGGGGGGAAGGTTCTTC. The encoded protein is CASSSIAGGRFF.